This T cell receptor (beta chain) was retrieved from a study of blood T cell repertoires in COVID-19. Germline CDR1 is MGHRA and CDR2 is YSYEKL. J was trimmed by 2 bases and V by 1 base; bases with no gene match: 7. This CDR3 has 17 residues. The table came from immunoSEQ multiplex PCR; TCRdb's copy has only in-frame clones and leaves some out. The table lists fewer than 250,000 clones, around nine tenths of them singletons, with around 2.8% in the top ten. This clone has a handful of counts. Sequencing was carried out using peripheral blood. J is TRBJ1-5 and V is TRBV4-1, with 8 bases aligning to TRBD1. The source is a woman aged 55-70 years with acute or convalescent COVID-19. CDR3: CASSQGWSGGGNQPQHF. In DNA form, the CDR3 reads TGCGCCAGCAGCCAAGGATGGTCAGGGGGCGGCAATCAGCCCCAGCATTTT.